These 7 T cell receptor beta chains were sequenced from one sample in a study of cytomegalovirus exposure and HLA in healthy donors. Some clones are missing from TCRdb's copy, which holds only in-frame ones; the method was immunoSEQ multiplex PCR. The repertoire holds some 260,000 clones, with roughly 91% as singletons. The specimen sequenced was PBMCs. The origin of the receptors is a woman in her 30s in good health and CMV-seronegative.

The V and J genes are TRBV11-2 and TRBJ2-1, with unresolved D. CDR3 length: 14 residues. CDR1 is SGHAT and CDR2 is FQNNGV in the germline V gene. V dropped 5 bases and J dropped 4 bases, with 12 bases sitting between them. CDR3 sequence (DNA): TGTGCCAGCAGCCTCTCCACCAATTACAATGAGCAGTTCTTC. This sequence encodes CASSLSTNYNEQFF.

The genes are TRBV6-5 and TRBJ2-3; 7 nucleotides align to TRBD2. The V gene's germline CDR1 is MNHEY and CDR2 SVGAGI. The CDR3 contains 15 residues. V lost 5 bases, J lost 5 bases, and 10 bases stayed unmatched. Here the CDR3 DNA reads TGTGCCAGCAGTCCTTTTGCGGGAGCGATAGATACGCAGTATTTT. Protein product: CASSPFAGAIDTQYF.

This chain links TRBV7-6 with TRBJ1-1; no clear D gene. V was shortened by 0 bases and J by 1 base, with 12 bases between the two germline ends. This CDR3 has 16 residues. In germline, CDR1 is SGHVS, CDR2 FNYEAQ. CDR3 bases: TGTGCCAGCAGCTTAGCGGGAGAGCCCTCGAACACTGAAGCTTTCTTT. Translation gives CASSLAGEPSNTEAFF.

The chain links TRBV25-1 to TRBJ2-1; a possible D gene is TRBD2 (6 bases). Germline-derived CDR1 and CDR2 are MGHDK and SYGVNS. V was cut by 7 bases and J by 7 bases, with 20 bases left in between. CDR3 length: 15 amino acids. The CDR3, as DNA: TGTGCCAGCACCATTAGCGGAGGAGAGGTAAATGAGCAGTTCTTC. This encodes CASTISGGEVNEQFF.

With respect to this clone: The germline gene is not matched at one end of the junction; a read error may be the cause. V gene TRBV18 combines with J gene TRBJ2-7; D unresolved. Germline CDR1 and CDR2: KGHSH and LQKENI. This CDR3 is built from 12 residues. CDR3 nucleotides: TGTGCCAGCTCACCCACGTCCTCCGAGCAGTACTTC. Protein sequence: CASSPTSSEQYF.

J is TRBJ2-5 and V is TRBV6-5; the D is unclear. V lost 5 bases and J 1 base, leaving 11 bases between the germline ends. Germline V gives CDR1 MNHEY, CDR2 SVGAGI. The CDR3 runs 14 residues. CDR3 in amino acids: CASSQTRIQETQYF. The CDR3 region has the DNA TGTGCCAGCAGTCAGACTCGGATCCAAGAGACCCAGTACTTC.

This sequence joins TRBV7-8 and TRBJ2-3, with 7 bases lining up with TRBD2. The CDR3 has 16 residues. The V gene end was trimmed by 1 base and the J gene end by 5 bases; junction bases not matched to a gene: 9. Germline values: CDR1 SGHVS, CDR2 FQNEAQ. The CDR3 DNA is TGTGCCAGCAGCTTAGAAGAGGGGAGGGGAGGAGATACGCAGTATTTT. As protein: CASSLEEGRGGDTQYF.